The entry below describes one TCR beta chain. The antigen remains undetermined. The sample is drawn from a study of cytomegalovirus exposure and HLA in healthy donors. At collection, donors were nominally healthy, but unrecorded immune exposures were probable. Germline V gene sequence: CDR1 LNHNV, CDR2 YYDKDF (reference sequence). V lost 0 bases, J lost 0 bases, and 3 bases lay in between. This CDR3 spans 14 amino acids. Study-wide findings and caveats: Previously analyzed data showed that most TCR beta V segments were productive at a frequency of about 90% or about 30%. The CMV antigen specificity of three CMV-associated chains was confirmed through in vitro analysis.

13 Jbeta primers and 60 Vbeta primers were used for the PCR. Assay used: immunoSEQ multiplex PCR; TCRdb lists only in-frame clones, some missing. The table lists about 130,000 clones, 75% to 80% of them singletons. Material: PBMCs. V usage is TRBV15 and J usage is TRBJ2-1; D remains ambiguous. The TCR originated in a male donor in good health and CMV-seronegative. In DNA form, the CDR3 reads TGTGCCACCAGCAGAGATCGCTCCTACAATGAGCAGTTCTTC. Amino acids: CATSRDRSYNEQFF.